This TCR beta chain derives from a study of T cell responses to AZD1222 COVID-19 vaccine. CDR1 SQVTM and CDR2 ANQGSEA come from the germline V gene. The V end was cut by 7 bases, the J end by 2 bases, with 23 bases between. The CDR3 covers 16 residues. The method was immunoSEQ multiplex PCR; TCRdb's version includes in-frame clones alone and lacks a portion of them. The sample records about 130,000 clones, roughly 89% being singletons. The chain joins TRBV29-1 to TRBJ1-2, with a possible D match to TRBD1 (5 bases). The starting material was peripheral blood, obtained on day 0 of AZD1222 vaccination. The TCR was taken from an adult in good health. The CDR3 region is CSAGDLGAVGNYGYTF. The CDR3 nucleotides are TGCAGCGCTGGGGACCTCGGGGCAGTTGGAAACTATGGCTACACCTTC.